This entry concerns a single T cell receptor beta chain. This record comes from a study of shared clonotypes between healthy human individuals. Data came from immunoSEQ multiplex PCR; TCRdb stores just in-frame clones and leaves some out. The sample has 1.4 million to 1.5 million clones; roughly 96% are singletons. With 7 bases removed from V and 9 bases from J, the gap between germline ends came to 19 bases. CDR1 MDHEN and CDR2 SYDVKM come from the germline V gene. This CDR3 has 14 residues. Adults of Caucasian background living in Nashville, Tennessee made up all donors. The clonotype originates from a man aged 25-40 years in good health. The chain links TRBV28 to TRBJ2-1; possibly TRBD1 or TRBD2 for D (5 bases each). The sample was naive CD4+ T cells sorted from blood. As for subset: CD45RA+ positively selected. The CDR3 DNA follows: TGTGCCAGCACTTTGGGACCACGATCGGCTGAGCAGTTCTTC. Translating gives CASTLGPRSAEQFF.